The clone carrying this T cell receptor (beta chain) showed up just a few times. These data come from a study of regulatory T cells in long-lasting Graves disease. This sample's time point: newly diagnosed GD, antithyroid drugs for less than 3 months. PBMC-extracted RNA yielded the TCR library. iRepertoire HTBI primers and Arm-PCR of CDR3 regions built TCR beta libraries. TCRdb called the multiplex PCR reads again in MiXCR, with one record for every CDR3 protein. The data show about 430,000 distinct CDR3 sequences, with over 14% seen just once and roughly 7.7% held by the top ten. The germline V gene encodes CDR1 SGHTA and CDR2 FQGTGA. V lost 4 bases and J 7 bases, leaving 12 bases between the germline ends. This CDR3 is 13 amino acids long. The same sample was also used in a study of T cells in Graves' hyperthyroidism and ophthalmopathy.

The sequence derives from a middle-aged woman with Graves disease. V is TRBV7-3 and J is TRBJ2-3, with no clear D. The sample here was peripheral blood mononuclear cells (PBMCs), taken at new diagnosis, from a patient treated with antithyroid drugs. The DNA of the CDR3 is TGTGCCAGCAGCTCCCCCTCAGAAAATACGCAGTATTTT. Translation: CASSSPSENTQYF. The entire variable domain, with the rest obtained from reference TRBV7-3 and TRBJ2-3, is as follows: GAGVSQTPSNKVTEKGKYVELRCDPISGHTALYWYRQSLGQGPEFLIYFQGTGAADDSGLPNDRFFAVRPEGSVSTLKIQRTERGDSAVYLCASSSPSENTQYFGPGTRLTVL.